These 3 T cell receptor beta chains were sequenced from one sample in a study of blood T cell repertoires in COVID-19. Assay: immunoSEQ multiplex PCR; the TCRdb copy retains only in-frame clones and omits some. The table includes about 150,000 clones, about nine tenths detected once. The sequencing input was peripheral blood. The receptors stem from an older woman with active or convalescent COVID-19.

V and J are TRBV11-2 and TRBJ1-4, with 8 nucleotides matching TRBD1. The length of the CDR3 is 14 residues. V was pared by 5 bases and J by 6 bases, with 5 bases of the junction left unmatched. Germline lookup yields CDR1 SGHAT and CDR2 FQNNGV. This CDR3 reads CASSQGQGYEKLFF. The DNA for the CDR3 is TGTGCCAGCAGCCAAGGACAGGGTTATGAAAAACTGTTTTTT.

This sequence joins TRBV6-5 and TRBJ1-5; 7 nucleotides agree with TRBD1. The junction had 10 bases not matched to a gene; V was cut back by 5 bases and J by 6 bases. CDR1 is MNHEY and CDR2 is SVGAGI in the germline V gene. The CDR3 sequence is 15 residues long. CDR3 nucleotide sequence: TGTGCCAGCAGTCCCGACAGGGAGGAGAGTCAGCCCCAGCATTTT. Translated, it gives CASSPDREESQPQHF.

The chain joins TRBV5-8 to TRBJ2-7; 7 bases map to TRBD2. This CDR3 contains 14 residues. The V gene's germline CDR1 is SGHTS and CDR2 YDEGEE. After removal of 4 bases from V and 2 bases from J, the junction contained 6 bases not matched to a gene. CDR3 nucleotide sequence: TGTGCCAGCAGCCTGGCCGGGGGGACCTACGAGCAGTACTTC. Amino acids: CASSLAGGTYEQYF.